The rows below give T cell receptor beta chains drawn from one sample of a study of blood T cells in healthy people across ages. Using its own MiXCR run on the 5' RACE reads, TCRdb lists one record per CDR3 protein. This sample has 850,000 to 950,000 distinct CDR3 sequences; less than 35% occur once, and the top ten carry 17%. Sequencing input: blood. The receptor source for this set is a woman of 80 years or more in good health. CDR3s include the opening cysteine and the closing phenylalanine or tryptophan. The D gene is left open where the match is weak. Clone size appears in some rows only: once, few, many, or a class for an expanded clone.

d_gene	abundance	v_gene	j_gene	CDR3aa	CDR3nt
TRBD1	few	TRBV9	TRBJ1-4	CASSVTGTANEKLFF	TGTGCCAGCAGCGTGACCGGGACAGCTAATGAAAAACTGTTTTTT
TRBD1	many	TRBV3-1	TRBJ1-2	CASSLEQGGYGYTF	TGTGCCAGCAGCCTCGAACAGGGGGGCTATGGCTACACCTTC
-	few	TRBV27	TRBJ1-1	CASSFRGVETEAFF	TGTGCCAGCTCATTTAGGGGGGTAGAGACTGAAGCTTTCTTT
TRBD1	-	TRBV4-3	TRBJ2-1	CASGRDRAYNEQFF	TGCGCCAGCGGCCGGGACAGGGCCTACAATGAGCAGTTCTTC
-	many	TRBV6-6	TRBJ2-1	CASSYPGSGQDNEQFF	TGTGCCAGCAGTTACCCCGGCTCAGGGCAGGACAATGAGCAGTTCTTC
TRBD2	-	TRBV2	TRBJ2-1	CASTEGQRGGRETQFF	TGTGCCAGCACCGAGGGGCAGCGGGGGGGCCGGGAGACCCAGTTCTTC
TRBD1	-	TRBV7-7	TRBJ2-5	CASSRTGNGEETQYF	TGTGCTAGCAGCCGGACAGGGAATGGGGAAGAGACCCAGTACTTC
-	many	TRBV12-3/TRBV12-4	TRBJ2-6	CASSSQDGYSGANVLTF	TGTGCCAGCAGTTCCCAGGACGGCTATTCTGGGGCCAACGTCCTGACTTTC
TRBD2	many	TRBV6-2/TRBV6-3	TRBJ2-7	CASNSGGPLYEQYF	TGTGCCAGCAATAGCGGGGGGCCTCTCTACGAGCAGTACTTC
-	-	TRBV5-1	TRBJ2-5	CASSLLPRPRETQYF	TGCGCCAGCAGTTTACTTCCCCGACCCCGGGAGACCCAGTACTTC
-	-	TRBV12-3/TRBV12-4	TRBJ2-1	CASSFHPGRNEQFF	TGTGCCAGCAGTTTCCACCCGGGGCGCAATGAGCAGTTCTTC
TRBD1	-	TRBV7-2	TRBJ2-7	CANSLNPQGSKQYF	TGTGCCAACAGCTTGAACCCACAGGGGTCCAAGCAGTACTTC
TRBD1	-	TRBV29-1	TRBJ2-7	CSVVSGQGDYEQYF	TGCAGCGTTGTTTCGGGACAGGGGGACTACGAGCAGTACTTC
-	many	TRBV4-3	TRBJ1-4	CASSPGRGEKLFF	TGCGCCAGCAGCCCGGGGAGGGGCGAAAAACTGTTTTTT
-	-	TRBV12-3/TRBV12-4	TRBJ2-5	CVSQDRLGAGNEQYF	TGTGTCAGCCAAGATAGACTGGGGGCAGGCAATGAGCAGTACTTC
-	few	TRBV21-1	TRBJ1-5	CASSYRRGVDQPQHF	TGTGCCAGCAGCTACCGGAGAGGGGTCGATCAGCCCCAGCATTTT
-	many	TRBV12-3/TRBV12-4	TRBJ2-1	CASSLSGLGEQFF	TGTGCCAGCAGTTTATCAGGGCTGGGTGAGCAGTTCTTC
TRBD1	few	TRBV5-1	TRBJ1-1	CASSDPKATGRNTEAFF	TGCGCCAGCAGCGACCCGAAGGCGACAGGGCGGAACACTGAAGCTTTCTTT
TRBD1	few	TRBV5-5	TRBJ1-4	CASTLNRGSNEKLFF	TGTGCCAGCACCCTCAACAGGGGGAGTAATGAAAAACTGTTTTTT
-	-	TRBV20-1	TRBJ2-3	CSAQTGNTDTQYF	TGCAGTGCCCAAACAGGGAACACAGATACGCAGTATTTT
-	-	TRBV19	TRBJ1-1	CASSIALSSTAEAFF	TGTGCCAGTAGTATAGCTTTATCTTCTACCGCTGAAGCTTTCTTT
TRBD1	many	TRBV2	TRBJ2-3	CASRNGQGATDTQYF	TGTGCCAGCAGAAACGGACAGGGGGCTACAGATACGCAGTATTTT
-	-	TRBV28	TRBJ2-1	CASRPADWRRKFF	TGTGCCAGCAGGCCTGCGGACTGGAGACGTAAGTTCTTC
-	few	TRBV20-1	TRBJ2-2	CSGTPGGNTGELFF	TGCAGTGGGACTCCTGGGGGGAACACCGGGGAGCTGTTTTTT
-	many	TRBV20-1	TRBJ1-5	CSAKFGLSNQPQHF	TGCAGTGCAAAGTTCGGACTCAGCAATCAGCCCCAGCATTTT
-	-	TRBV30	TRBJ2-1	CAWSIVNEQFF	TGTGCCTGGAGTATAGTCAATGAGCAGTTCTTC
-	many	TRBV6-1	TRBJ1-4	CASSLNRSEKLFF	TGTGCCAGCAGTCTGAACAGGAGTGAAAAACTGTTTTTT
TRBD2	many	TRBV20-1	TRBJ2-7	CSARRTSGFYEQYF	TGCAGTGCTAGACGGACTAGCGGGTTCTACGAGCAGTACTTC
-	-	TRBV15	TRBJ2-1	CATSITSNEQFF	TGTGCCACCAGCATAACCTCCAATGAGCAGTTCTTC
TRBD2	-	TRBV20-1	TRBJ2-7	CSARGTSGSYVQYF	TGCAGTGCTAGAGGGACTAGCGGGAGCTACGTGCAGTACTTC
-	many	TRBV7-7	TRBJ2-5	CASSTRDRGGETQYF	TGTGCTAGCAGCACGCGGGACCGAGGCGGGGAGACCCAGTACTTC
-	-	TRBV29-1	TRBJ2-7	CSVESICNEQYF	TGCAGCGTTGAATCGATCTGCAATGAGCAGTACTTC
TRBD1	many	TRBV20-1	TRBJ2-7	CSALDRGEQYF	TGCAGTGCTTTAGACAGGGGCGAGCAGTACTTC
TRBD1	many	TRBV5-1	TRBJ1-2	CASSNPGQNYGYTF	TGCGCCAGCAGCAACCCGGGACAGAACTATGGCTACACCTTC
TRBD1	few	TRBV6-5	TRBJ1-2	CANSYIQGAVYGYTF	TGTGCCAACAGTTACATACAGGGGGCAGTTTATGGCTACACCTTC
-	few	TRBV9	TRBJ1-2	CASSVGNRGNYGYTF	TGTGCCAGCAGCGTAGGTAACCGGGGAAACTATGGCTACACCTTC
TRBD1	many	TRBV25-1	TRBJ2-5	CASSDQQGKETQYF	TGTGCCAGCAGTGATCAACAGGGGAAAGAGACCCAGTACTTC
TRBD2	-	TRBV7-6	TRBJ2-1	CASSVVAGGLEEQFF	TGTGCCAGCAGCGTAGTGGCGGGAGGCCTTGAGGAGCAGTTCTTC
-	few	TRBV6-6	TRBJ1-1	CASRAQGAGTEAFF	TGTGCCAGCAGAGCGCAAGGGGCGGGAACTGAAGCTTTCTTT
-	few	TRBV14	TRBJ2-7	CASSQDSDRDEQYF	TGTGCCAGCAGCCAAGATTCTGATAGGGACGAGCAGTACTTC
-	-	TRBV7-9	TRBJ2-7	CASSLDRADSYEQYF	TGTGCCAGCAGCTTAGATAGGGCAGACTCCTACGAGCAGTACTTC
-	-	TRBV5-4	TRBJ1-2	CASKRRGSGNYGYTF	TGTGCCAGCAAGAGGAGGGGGTCGGGAAACTATGGCTACACCTTC
-	-	TRBV28	TRBJ1-4	CASVTGSGATNEKLFF	TGTGCCAGCGTTACCGGTTCAGGTGCAACTAATGAAAAACTGTTTTTT
-	few	TRBV18	TRBJ1-5	CASSLSRAEQPQHF	TGTGCCAGCTCACTTTCCAGGGCCGAGCAGCCCCAGCATTTT
TRBD2	-	TRBV4-1	TRBJ2-1	CASSQFIGGLAGWNEQFF	TGCGCCAGCAGCCAGTTCATTGGGGGACTAGCGGGCTGGAATGAGCAGTTCTTC
TRBD2	-	TRBV6-1	TRBJ2-7	CASSAGLAVTYNEQYF	TGTGCCAGCAGCGCCGGACTAGCGGTTACCTACAATGAGCAGTACTTC
-	-	TRBV5-1	TRBJ2-3	CASRAYHRGAPSDTQYF	TGCGCCAGCAGGGCGTACCATCGGGGGGCCCCCTCAGATACGCAGTATTTT
-	-	TRBV29-1	TRBJ1-2	CSVGGSPRDNYGYTF	TGCAGCGTTGGGGGAAGCCCGAGAGACAACTATGGCTACACCTTC
TRBD1	many	TRBV7-9	TRBJ2-1	CASRARQGMYNEQFF	TGTGCCAGCAGGGCCCGACAGGGGATGTACAATGAGCAGTTCTTC
TRBD2	-	TRBV20-1	TRBJ2-5	CSARPGGRGETQYF	TGCAGTGCTAGACCTGGCGGGAGAGGAGAGACCCAGTACTTC
TRBD2	-	TRBV4-3	TRBJ2-3	CASSQQGTTIGTQYF	TGCGCCAGCAGCCAACAAGGGACTACCATAGGTACGCAGTATTTT
TRBD1	many	TRBV20-1	TRBJ2-1	CSATQGTYNEQFF	TGCAGTGCTACACAGGGGACCTACAATGAGCAGTTCTTC
TRBD1	many	TRBV12-3/TRBV12-4	TRBJ2-1	CASRPTGGSYNEQFF	TGTGCCAGCAGACCGACAGGGGGGTCCTACAATGAGCAGTTCTTC
TRBD1	-	TRBV11-2	TRBJ2-7	CASSFRGGSYNEQYF	TGTGCCAGCAGCTTCAGAGGGGGCTCCTACAATGAGCAGTACTTC
-	many	TRBV27	TRBJ1-2	CASSLFEGIYGYTF	TGTGCCAGCAGTTTGTTCGAGGGGATCTATGGCTACACCTTC